This is a list of T cell receptor beta chains from one sample in a study of blood T cell repertoires in COVID-19. TCRdb's table, derived via immunoSEQ multiplex PCR, lists solely in-frame clones and lacks some. The data contain fewer than 110,000 clones, 70% to 90% of them singletons. Sequences were obtained from peripheral blood. The receptors here all came from a man aged 40-49 years with active or convalescent COVID-19. The conserved cysteine and the conserved F or W are not part of the CDR3 here. D genes are given only for firm matches.

v_call	d_call	j_call	cdr3_aa
TRBV25-1	NA	TRBJ1-4	ASSVPTRGGTNEKLF
TRBV4-3	TRBD2	TRBJ2-7	ASSTRTSGRSGASYEQY
TRBV5-4	NA	TRBJ2-7	ASSYGLGLGFYEQY
TRBV5-1	NA	TRBJ1-2	ASSLGVQGSYT
TRBV30	NA	TRBJ2-3	AWSVVAGSTDTQY
TRBV15	NA	TRBJ2-3	ATSRDLGIGADTQY
TRBV14	NA	TRBJ2-3	ASSSRGASRDTQY
TRBV10-3	NA	TRBJ1-1	AISPGQTNTEAF
TRBV28	NA	TRBJ2-2	ASSFRQGNGGELF
TRBV7-3	NA	TRBJ1-2	ASSGQGNYGYT
TRBV27	NA	TRBJ1-2	ASSIDGSLLEVGYT
TRBV7-8	NA	TRBJ2-7	ASSLALSGARVYEQY
TRBV30	NA	TRBJ2-2	AWSSSGTGELF
TRBV25-1	NA	TRBJ1-4	ASTPGLESNEKLF
TRBV6-6	NA	TRBJ2-3	ASSYWEASTDTQY
TRBV7-9	TRBD2	TRBJ2-1	ASSSVWEAGGREQF
TRBV30	NA	TRBJ2-1	AWTTGLGSYNEQF
TRBV27	NA	TRBJ2-7	ASSLLASYEQY
TRBV7-9	TRBD1	TRBJ1-5	ASGVGQGIRIQPQH
TRBV7-2	NA	TRBJ2-7	ASSLVLVEGSYEQY
TRBV9	NA	TRBJ2-7	ASSEQGREQY
TRBV19	NA	TRBJ1-5	ASSPSDTNQPQH
TRBV19	NA	TRBJ2-5	ASSRTVRETQY
TRBV30	NA	TRBJ1-1	AWRAYTEAF
TRBV18	TRBD1	TRBJ1-6	ASSPGDSYNSPLH
TRBV5-1	NA	TRBJ2-3	ASNHGADTQY
TRBV19	TRBD1	TRBJ1-3	ATGTGVDPGNTIY
TRBV18	NA	TRBJ2-3	ASSPLLDTQY
TRBV30	NA	TRBJ2-7	AWSWASAAGQY
TRBV28	NA	TRBJ2-5	ASSLFDGISKGMETQY
TRBV7-2	NA	TRBJ2-1	ASSLPLRRTYNEQF
TRBV19	NA	TRBJ1-6	ASRSLQDSYNSPLH
TRBV5-6	NA	TRBJ2-5	ASGRPETQY
TRBV7-9	NA	TRBJ2-5	ASSPTEQETQY
TRBV11-2	TRBD1	TRBJ1-1	ASSDRAGAF
TRBV27	TRBD1	TRBJ2-1	ASSLWGQGGSYNEQF
TRBV28	TRBD1	TRBJ1-2	ASSFGTWGQNYGYT
TRBV12-3/TRBV12-4	NA	TRBJ2-1	ASKTTGSREF
TRBV3-1/TRBV3-2	NA	TRBJ1-1	ASSPSERGWAEAF
TRBV7-9	TRBD2	TRBJ2-1	ASSLPGGTSGSSYNEQF